The present T cell receptor beta chain was sequenced within a study of response to subunit inactivated influenza vaccine. The CDR3 runs to 15 residues. Trimming took 1 base from V and 4 from J, leaving 13 bases between them. Looked up from germline, CDR1 is MGHRA and CDR2 is YSYEKL. TCRdb re-called the RT-PCR reads with MiXCR, one entry per CDR3 protein. Of hundreds of thousands of distinct CDR3 sequences in the sample, 11% to 15% were seen once. Study-level findings and limits: Each seasonal flu vaccination may recruit only limited new T cells, authors suggested.

To note about this clonotype: No antigen is known for it.

The chain uses TRBV4-1 and TRBJ1-2; weak D call: TRBD1 (5 bases). The sample in question was PBMCs from blood, obtained 14 to 15 days before vaccination. The TCR comes from a man in his fifties who received an inactivated influenza vaccine. CDR3 DNA sequence: TGCGCCAGCAGCCAAGTCGTACAGGAACTCTATGGCTACACCTTC. Its protein product is CASSQVVQELYGYTF.